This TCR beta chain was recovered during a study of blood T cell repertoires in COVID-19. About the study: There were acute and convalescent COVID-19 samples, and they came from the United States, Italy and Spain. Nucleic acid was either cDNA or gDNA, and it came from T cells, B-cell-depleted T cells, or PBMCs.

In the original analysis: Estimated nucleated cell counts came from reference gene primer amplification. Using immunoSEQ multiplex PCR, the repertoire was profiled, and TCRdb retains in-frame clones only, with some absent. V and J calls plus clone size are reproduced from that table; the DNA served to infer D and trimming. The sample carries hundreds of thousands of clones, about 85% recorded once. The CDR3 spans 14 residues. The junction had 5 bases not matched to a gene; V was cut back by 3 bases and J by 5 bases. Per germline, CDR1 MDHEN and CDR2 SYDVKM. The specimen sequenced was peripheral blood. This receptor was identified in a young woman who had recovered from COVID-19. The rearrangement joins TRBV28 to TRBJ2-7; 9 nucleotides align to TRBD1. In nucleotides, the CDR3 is TGTGCCAGCAGTTTCGGGACAGGGAACCACGAGCAGTACTTC. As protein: CASSFGTGNHEQYF.